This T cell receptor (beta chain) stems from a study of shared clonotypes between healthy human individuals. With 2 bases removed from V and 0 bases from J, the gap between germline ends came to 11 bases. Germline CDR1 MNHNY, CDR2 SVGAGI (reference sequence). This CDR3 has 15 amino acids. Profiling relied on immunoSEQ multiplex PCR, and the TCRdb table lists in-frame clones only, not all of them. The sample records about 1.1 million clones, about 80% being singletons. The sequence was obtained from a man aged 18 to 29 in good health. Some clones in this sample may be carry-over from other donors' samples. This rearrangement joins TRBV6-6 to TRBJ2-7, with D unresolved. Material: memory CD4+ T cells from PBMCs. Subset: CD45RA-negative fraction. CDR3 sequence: CASSYRVASSYEQYF. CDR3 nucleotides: TGTGCCAGCAGTTACAGGGTGGCGAGCTCCTACGAGCAGTACTTC.